The TCR beta chain described here comes from a study of tumor-infiltrating lymphocytes in localized non-small cell lung cancer. As for the study in general: Each patient gave resected tumor and non-adjacent uninvolved lung tissue.

The CDR3 has 13 residues. The ends lost 8 bases at V and 4 bases at J; junction bases unmatched: 4. The germline V gene has CDR1 MNHNS and CDR2 SASEGT. Data came from immunoSEQ multiplex PCR; TCRdb stores just in-frame clones and leaves some out. Found here are around 15,000 clones, about 69% of them singletons; the top ten hold 9.1%. The J gene is TRBJ1-5, the V gene TRBV6-1; 8 bases map to TRBD1. Input material: lung tumor tissue. The sequence was obtained from a human donor with non-small cell lung cancer. This CDR3 reads CASGQGQNQPQHF. DNA for the CDR3: TGTGCCAGCGGACAGGGTCAAAATCAGCCCCAGCATTTT.